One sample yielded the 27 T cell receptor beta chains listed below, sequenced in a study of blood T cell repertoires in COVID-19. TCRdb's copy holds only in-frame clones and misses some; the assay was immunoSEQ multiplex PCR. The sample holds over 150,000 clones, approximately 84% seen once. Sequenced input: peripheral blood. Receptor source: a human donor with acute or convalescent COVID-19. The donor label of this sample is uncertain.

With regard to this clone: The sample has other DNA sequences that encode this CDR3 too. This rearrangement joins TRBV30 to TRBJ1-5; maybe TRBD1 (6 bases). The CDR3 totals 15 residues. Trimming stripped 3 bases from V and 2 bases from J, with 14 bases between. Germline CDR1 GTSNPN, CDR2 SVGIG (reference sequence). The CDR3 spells CAWSHREGGNQPQHF. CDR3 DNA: TGTGCCTGGAGCCACAGGGAGGGGGGCAATCAGCCCCAGCATTTT.

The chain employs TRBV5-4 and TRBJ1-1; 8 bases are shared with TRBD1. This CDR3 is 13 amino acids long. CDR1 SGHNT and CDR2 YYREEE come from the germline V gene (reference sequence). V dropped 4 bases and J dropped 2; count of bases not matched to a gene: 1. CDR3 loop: CASSGQGNTEAFF. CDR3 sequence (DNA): TGTGCCAGCAGCGGACAGGGAAACACTGAAGCTTTCTTT.

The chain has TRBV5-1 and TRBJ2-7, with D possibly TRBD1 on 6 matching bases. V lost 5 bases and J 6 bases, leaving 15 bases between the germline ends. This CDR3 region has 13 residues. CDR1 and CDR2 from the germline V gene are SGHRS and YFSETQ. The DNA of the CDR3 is TGCGCCAGCAGAGCCACAGGGCTACGCGAGCAGTACTTC. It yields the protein CASRATGLREQYF.

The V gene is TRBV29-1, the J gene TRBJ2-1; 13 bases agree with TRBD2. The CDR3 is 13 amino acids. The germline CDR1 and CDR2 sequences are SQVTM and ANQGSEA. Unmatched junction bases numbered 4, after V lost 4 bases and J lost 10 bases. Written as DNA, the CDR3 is TGCAGCGTTGGGACTAGCGGGAGCAGGGAGCAGTTCTTC. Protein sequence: CSVGTSGSREQFF.

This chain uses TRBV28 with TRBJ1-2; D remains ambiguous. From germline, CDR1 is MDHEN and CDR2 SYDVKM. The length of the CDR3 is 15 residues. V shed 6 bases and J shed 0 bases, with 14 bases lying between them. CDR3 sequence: CASSPRVYANYGYTF. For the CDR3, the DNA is TGTGCCAGCAGCCCTCGGGTTTACGCTAACTATGGCTACACCTTC.

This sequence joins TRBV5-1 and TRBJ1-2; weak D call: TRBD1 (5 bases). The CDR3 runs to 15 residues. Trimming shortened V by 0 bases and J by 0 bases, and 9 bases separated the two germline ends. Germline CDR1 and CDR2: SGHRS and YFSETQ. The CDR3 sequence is CASSLDRPTNYGYTF. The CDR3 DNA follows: TGCGCCAGCAGCTTGGACAGGCCTACTAACTATGGCTACACCTTC.

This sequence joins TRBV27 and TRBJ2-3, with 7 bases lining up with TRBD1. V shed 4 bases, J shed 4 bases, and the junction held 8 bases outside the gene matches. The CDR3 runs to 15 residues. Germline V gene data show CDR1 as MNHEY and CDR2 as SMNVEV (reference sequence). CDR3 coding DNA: TGTGCCAGCAGTTCGGACTCAGGGGGAGCAGATACGCAGTATTTT. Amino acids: CASSSDSGGADTQYF.

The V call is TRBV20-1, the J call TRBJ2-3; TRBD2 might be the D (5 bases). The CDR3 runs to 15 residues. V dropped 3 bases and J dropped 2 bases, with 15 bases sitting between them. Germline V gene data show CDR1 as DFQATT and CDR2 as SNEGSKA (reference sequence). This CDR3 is CSASLASSSTDTQYF. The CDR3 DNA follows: TGCAGTGCTAGTTTGGCTAGCAGCTCCACAGATACGCAGTATTTT.

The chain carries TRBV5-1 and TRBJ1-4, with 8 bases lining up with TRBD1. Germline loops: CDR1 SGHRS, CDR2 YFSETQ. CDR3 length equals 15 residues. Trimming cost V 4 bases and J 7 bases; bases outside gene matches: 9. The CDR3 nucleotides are TGCGCCAGCAGCGGACAGGGATTACGAGGTGAAAAACTGTTTTTT. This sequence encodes CASSGQGLRGEKLFF. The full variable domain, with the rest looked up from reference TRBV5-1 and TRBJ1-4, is KAGVTQTPRYLIKTRGQQVTLSCSPISGHRSVSWYQQTPGQGLQFLFEYFSETQRNKGNFPGRFSGRQFSNSRSEMNVSTLELGDSALYLCASSGQGLRGEKLFFGSGTQLSVL.

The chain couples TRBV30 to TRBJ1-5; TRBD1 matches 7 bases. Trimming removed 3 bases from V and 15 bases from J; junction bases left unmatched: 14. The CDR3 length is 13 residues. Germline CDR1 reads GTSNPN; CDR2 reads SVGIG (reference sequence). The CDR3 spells CAWSPAGGGSGHF. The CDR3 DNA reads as TGTGCCTGGAGCCCGGCAGGGGGTGGAAGCGGGCATTTT.

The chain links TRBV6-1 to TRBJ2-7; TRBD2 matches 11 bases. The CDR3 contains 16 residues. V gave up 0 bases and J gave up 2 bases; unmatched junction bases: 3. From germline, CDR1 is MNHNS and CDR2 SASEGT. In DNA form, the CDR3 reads TGTGCCAGCAGTGAAGCCCGGACTAGCGGGCCCTACGAGCAGTACTTC. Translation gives CASSEARTSGPYEQYF.

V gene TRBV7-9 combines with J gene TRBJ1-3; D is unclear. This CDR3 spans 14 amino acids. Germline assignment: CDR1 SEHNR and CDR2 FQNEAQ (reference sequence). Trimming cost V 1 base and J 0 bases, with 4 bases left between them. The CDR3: CASSLDFSGNTIYF. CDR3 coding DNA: TGTGCCAGCAGCTTAGACTTCTCTGGAAACACCATATATTTT.

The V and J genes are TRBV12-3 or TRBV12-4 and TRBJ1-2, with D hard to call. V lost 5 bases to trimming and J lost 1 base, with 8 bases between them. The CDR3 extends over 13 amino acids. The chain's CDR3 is CASSQTVNYGYTF. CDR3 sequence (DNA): TGTGCCAGCAGTCAAACAGTTAACTATGGCTACACCTTC.

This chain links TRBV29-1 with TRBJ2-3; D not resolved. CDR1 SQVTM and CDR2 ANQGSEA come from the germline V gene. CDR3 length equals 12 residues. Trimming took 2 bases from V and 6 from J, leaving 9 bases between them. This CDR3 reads CSVEITPDTQYF. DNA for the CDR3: TGCAGCGTTGAAATCACACCGGATACGCAGTATTTT.

CDR3 residues: CATSRGGGGIYEQYF. CDR3 nucleotide sequence: TGTGCCACCAGCAGAGGTGGGGGGGGGATCTACGAGCAGTACTTC. This chain links TRBV15 with TRBJ2-7; 7 bases fit TRBD2. This CDR3 has 15 residues. The V and J ends lost 1 base and 3 bases, in that order; junction bases with no gene match: 6. Germline V gives CDR1 LNHNV, CDR2 YYDKDF (reference sequence).

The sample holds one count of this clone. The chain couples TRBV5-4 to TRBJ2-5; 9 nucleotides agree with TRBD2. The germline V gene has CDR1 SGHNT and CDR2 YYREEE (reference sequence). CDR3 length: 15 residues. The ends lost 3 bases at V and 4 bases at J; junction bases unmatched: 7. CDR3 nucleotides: TGTGCCAGCAGCTCCCAGGGACTAGCAGGAGAGACCCAGTACTTC. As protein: CASSSQGLAGETQYF.

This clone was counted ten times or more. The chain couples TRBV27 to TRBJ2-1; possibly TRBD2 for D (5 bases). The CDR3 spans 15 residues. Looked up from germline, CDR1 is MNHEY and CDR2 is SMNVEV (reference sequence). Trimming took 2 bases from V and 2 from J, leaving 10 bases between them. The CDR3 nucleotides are TGTGCCAGCAGTTTAGTAAGGGAGACCTACAATGAGCAGTTCTTC. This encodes CASSLVRETYNEQFF.

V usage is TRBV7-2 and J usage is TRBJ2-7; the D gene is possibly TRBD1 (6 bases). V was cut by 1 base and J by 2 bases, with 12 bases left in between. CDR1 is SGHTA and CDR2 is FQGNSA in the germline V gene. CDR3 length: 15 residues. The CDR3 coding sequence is TGTGCCAGCAGCTTAGTAGGACAGTCTCCCTACGAGCAGTACTTC. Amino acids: CASSLVGQSPYEQYF.

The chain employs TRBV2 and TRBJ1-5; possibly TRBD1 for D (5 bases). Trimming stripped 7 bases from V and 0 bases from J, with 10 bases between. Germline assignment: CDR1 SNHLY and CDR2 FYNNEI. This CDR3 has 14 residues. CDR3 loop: CASTGRYSNQPQHF. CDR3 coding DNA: TGTGCCAGCACAGGGCGATATAGCAATCAGCCCCAGCATTTT. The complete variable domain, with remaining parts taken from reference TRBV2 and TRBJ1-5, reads EPEVTQTPSHQVTQMGQEVILRCVPISNHLYFYWYRQILGQKVEFLVSFYNNEISEKSEIFDDQFSVERPDGSNFTLKIRSTKLEDSAMYFCASTGRYSNQPQHFGDGTRLSIL.

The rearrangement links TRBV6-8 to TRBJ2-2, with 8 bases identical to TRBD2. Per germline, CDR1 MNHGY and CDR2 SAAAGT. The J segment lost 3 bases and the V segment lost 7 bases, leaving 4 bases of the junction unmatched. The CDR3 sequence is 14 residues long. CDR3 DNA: TGTGCCAGCAAGCGGGAGTTGGACACCGGGGAGCTGTTTTTT. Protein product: CASKRELDTGELFF.

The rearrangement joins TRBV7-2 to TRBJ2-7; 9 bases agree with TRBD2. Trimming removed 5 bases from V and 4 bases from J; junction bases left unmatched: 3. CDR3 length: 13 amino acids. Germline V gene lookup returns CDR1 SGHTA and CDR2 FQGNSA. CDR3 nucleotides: TGTGCCAGCAGCACGACTAGCGGATACGAGCAGTACTTC. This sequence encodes CASSTTSGYEQYF.

The CDR3 reads CASSQDGTRKETQYF. The CDR3 DNA is TGTGCCAGCAGCCAAGACGGGACTAGAAAAGAGACCCAGTACTTC. The V gene is TRBV4-2, the J gene TRBJ2-5, with 8 positions matching TRBD2. The germline gives CDR1 LGHNA, CDR2 YNFKEQ. V lost 0 bases and J lost 3; bases outside the gene matches: 3. The CDR3 length is 15 residues.

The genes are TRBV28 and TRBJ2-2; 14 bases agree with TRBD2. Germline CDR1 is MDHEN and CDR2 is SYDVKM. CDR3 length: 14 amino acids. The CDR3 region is CATGLAGATGELFF. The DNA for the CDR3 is TGTGCTACGGGACTAGCGGGAGCCACCGGGGAGCTGTTTTTT.

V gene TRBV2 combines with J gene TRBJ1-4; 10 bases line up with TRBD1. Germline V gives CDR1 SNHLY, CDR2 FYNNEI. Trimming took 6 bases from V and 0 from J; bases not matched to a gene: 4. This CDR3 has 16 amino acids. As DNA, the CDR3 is TGTGCCAGCAGGGGGGGACAGGGGACAACTAATGAAAAACTGTTTTTT. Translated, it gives CASRGGQGTTNEKLFF.

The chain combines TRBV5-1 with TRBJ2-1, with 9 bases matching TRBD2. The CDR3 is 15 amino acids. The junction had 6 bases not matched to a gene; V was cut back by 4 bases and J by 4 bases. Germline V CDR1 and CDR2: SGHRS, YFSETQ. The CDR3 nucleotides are TGCGCCAGCAGCGAGGGACTAGCTGCTTACAATGAGCAGTTCTTC. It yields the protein CASSEGLAAYNEQFF.

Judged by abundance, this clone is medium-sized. The CDR3 here is CASSGTGNNSPLHF. In DNA, the CDR3 is TGTGCCAGCAGTGGGACAGGGAATAATTCACCCCTCCACTTT. This chain links TRBV2 with TRBJ1-6, with 8 bases identical to TRBD1. Losses at the gene ends were 4 bases for V and 5 bases for J; bases not matched to a gene: 1. This CDR3 contains 14 residues. Germline V gene sequence: CDR1 SNHLY, CDR2 FYNNEI.

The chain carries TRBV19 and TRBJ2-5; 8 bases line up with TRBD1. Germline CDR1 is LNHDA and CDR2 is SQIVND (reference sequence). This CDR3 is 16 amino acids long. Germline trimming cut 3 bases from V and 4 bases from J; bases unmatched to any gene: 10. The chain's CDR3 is CASSMGAGRGRETQYF. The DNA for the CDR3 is TGTGCCAGTAGTATGGGGGCGGGCAGGGGGCGAGAGACCCAGTACTTC. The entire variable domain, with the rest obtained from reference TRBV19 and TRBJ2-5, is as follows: DGGITQSPKYLFRKEGQNVTLSCEQNLNHDAMYWYRQDPGQGLRLIYYSQIVNDFQKGDIAEGYSVSREKKESFPLTVTSAQKNPTAFYLCASSMGAGRGRETQYFGPGTRLLVL.